The 17 T cell receptor beta chains below come from one sample, sequenced in a study of spatial heterogeneity in lung cancer. Via MiXCR, TCRdb re-called the 5' RACE reads, giving one row per CDR3 protein. The sample has approximately 100,000 distinct CDR3 sequences, roughly a fifth seen once; the top ten hold just over 20%. The time point is: blood at routine non-recurrence follow-up after resection. Specimen: PBMCs, collected at follow-up. The receptor set was obtained from a male donor with early-stage non-small cell lung cancer.

In its sample, this clonotype was seen a few times. The chain combines TRBV20-1 with TRBJ2-7; 12 bases align to TRBD2. Germline values: CDR1 DFQATT, CDR2 SNEGSKA (reference sequence). After removal of 5 bases from V and 2 bases from J, the junction contained 13 bases not matched to a gene. This CDR3 has 17 amino acids. The CDR3 loop is CSAQKAGLAGPTYEQYF. CDR3 DNA sequence: TGCAGTGCTCAGAAGGCCGGACTAGCGGGACCTACCTACGAGCAGTACTTC.

This clonotype was picked up a small number of times. The V gene is TRBV18, the J gene TRBJ2-6; D might be TRBD1 (6 bases). V lost 3 bases, J lost 1 base, and 16 bases lay in between. CDR1 and CDR2 (germline): KGHSH, LQKENI. The CDR3 is 18 residues long. Written as DNA, the CDR3 is TGTGCCAGCTCACCCCGGACAGCGAGTCTTTCTGGGGCCAACGTCCTGACTTTC. Translated: CASSPRTASLSGANVLTF.

This clonotype turned up a few times. CDR3 DNA: TGCAGCGTCGGGACGGATACCTACGAGCAGTACTTC. Encoded protein: CSVGTDTYEQYF. The chain uses TRBV29-1 and TRBJ2-7, with D perhaps being TRBD1 or TRBD2 (5 bases each). CDR1 is SQVTM and CDR2 is ANQGSEA in the germline V gene. Trimming took 6 bases from V and 2 from J, leaving 11 bases between them. This CDR3 contains 12 residues.

This rearrangement joins TRBV7-2 to TRBJ1-6, with D perhaps TRBD1 (6 bases). The CDR3 consists of 15 residues. Trimming left V 2 bases short and J 9 bases short, with 14 bases between. The germline gives CDR1 SGHTA, CDR2 FQGNSA. The CDR3 protein is CASSLNRQETSPLHF. CDR3 bases: TGTGCCAGCAGCTTAAATCGACAGGAGACTTCACCCCTCCACTTT.

V and J are TRBV7-2 and TRBJ2-1; D is unclear. CDR1 is SGHTA, CDR2 FQGNSA, per germline. V dropped 4 bases and J dropped 3 bases, with 7 bases sitting between them. The CDR3 is 13 residues long. This CDR3 is CASSWSNYNEQFF. CDR3 nucleotides: TGTGCCAGCAGCTGGAGTAACTACAATGAGCAGTTCTTC.

The CDR3 DNA reads as TGTGCCAGCAGCACAGGGGACGGAAACACCATATATTTT. It encodes CASSTGDGNTIYF. The V gene is TRBV6-5, the J gene TRBJ1-3, with 7 bases aligning to TRBD1. The CDR3 length is 13 residues. Losses at the gene ends were 6 bases for V and 4 bases for J; bases not matched to a gene: 3. Germline CDR1 MNHEY, CDR2 SVGAGI.

This clonotype showed up just once. V and J are TRBV7-2 and TRBJ1-3, with 8 bases lining up with TRBD1. CDR1 is SGHTA and CDR2 is FQGNSA in the germline V gene. Trimming removed 5 bases from V and 0 bases from J; junction bases left unmatched: 6. The CDR3 has 16 residues. The CDR3 DNA is TGTGCCAGCAGCCCTCGGGACAGGAGCTCTGGAAACACCATATATTTT. Amino acid sequence: CASSPRDRSSGNTIYF.

This clonotype was counted between two and nine times. The chain has TRBV7-2 and TRBJ2-7; D gene ambiguous. The CDR3 runs 13 residues. Per the germline V gene, CDR1 is SGHTA and CDR2 is FQGNSA. The V end was cut by 5 bases, the J end by 5 bases, with 13 bases between. The CDR3, as DNA: TGTGCCAGCAGCCAGACCCGGGCGGACGAGCAGTACTTC. Protein: CASSQTRADEQYF.

CDR3 loop: CASSRTGANTEAFF. CDR3 in DNA: TGTGCCAGCAGCCGGACAGGTGCCAACACTGAAGCTTTCTTT. The chain employs TRBV11-1 and TRBJ1-1, with TRBD1 matching over 7 bases. V lost 5 bases, J lost 2 bases, and 5 bases stayed unmatched. Germline CDR1 and CDR2: SGHAT and FQDESV (reference sequence). The CDR3 length is 14 residues.

This clonotype occurred a few times. The gene calls are TRBV4-1 and TRBJ1-1, with D maybe TRBD1 (6 bases). The CDR3 covers 14 residues. Germline V gene sequence: CDR1 MGHRA, CDR2 YSYEKL. V gave up 3 bases and J gave up 1 base, with 9 bases separating them. The CDR3 bases are TGCGCCAGCAGCCAGGCGGGACAGAACACTGAAGCTTTCTTT. Protein product: CASSQAGQNTEAFF.

This clonotype showed up just a few times. The V and J genes are TRBV3-1 and TRBJ2-1; D uncertain. The CDR3 totals 15 residues. From germline, CDR1 is LGHDT and CDR2 YNNKEL (reference sequence). V was pared by 0 bases and J by 9 bases, with 15 bases between. The CDR3 region has the DNA TGTGCCAGCAGCCAAGACGGAACTTTCGCACCTGAGCAGTTCTTC. It is translated as CASSQDGTFAPEQFF.

Only a few counts were recorded for this clonotype. The chain employs TRBV6-2 or TRBV6-3 and TRBJ1-6; 7 nucleotides line up with TRBD1. The CDR3 contains 17 residues. Trimming cost V 10 bases and J 8 bases; bases outside gene matches: 20. Germline values: CDR1 MNHEY, CDR2 SVGEGT. The CDR3 loop is CATKPNYGTVWDSPLHF. In nucleotides, the CDR3 is TGTGCCACCAAGCCCAATTACGGGACAGTCTGGGATTCACCCCTCCACTTT.

V and J are TRBV11-3 and TRBJ2-2; D is possibly TRBD1 or TRBD2 (5 bases each). The CDR3 has 14 residues. Germline CDR1 reads SGHNT; CDR2 reads YENEEA. The V and J ends lost 5 bases and 3 bases respectively, with 10 bases between them. The CDR3 bases are TGTGCCAGCAGCCTCATGGGGGACACCGGGGAGCTGTTTTTT. It encodes CASSLMGDTGELFF.

This sequence joins TRBV20-1 and TRBJ2-6; 9 bases are a match to TRBD1. Germline CDR1 DFQATT, CDR2 SNEGSKA (reference sequence). Germline trimming cut 6 bases from V and 2 bases from J; bases unmatched to any gene: 8. This CDR3 is built from 16 residues. The CDR3 is CSATGTGSTGANVLTF. The DNA of the CDR3 is TGCAGTGCAACCGGGACAGGGAGTACTGGGGCCAACGTCCTGACTTTC.

In its sample, this clonotype was seen a few times. This rearrangement joins TRBV3-1 to TRBJ1-1; the match to TRBD1 covers 9 bases. V gave up 4 bases and J gave up 4 bases; unmatched junction bases: 7. CDR1 and CDR2 from the germline V gene are LGHDT and YNNKEL (reference sequence). The CDR3 consists of 15 residues. CDR3 loop: CASSPDRGFFTEAFF. The CDR3 DNA reads as TGTGCCAGCAGCCCAGACAGGGGGTTCTTCACTGAAGCTTTCTTT. The full variable domain, completed using reference TRBV3-1 and TRBJ1-1, is DTAVSQTPKYLVTQMGNDKSIKCEQNLGHDTMYWYKQDSKKFLKIMFSYNNKELIINETVPNRFSPKSPDKAHLNLHINSLELGDSAVYFCASSPDRGFFTEAFFGQGTRLTVV.

This chain uses TRBV12-3 or TRBV12-4 with TRBJ2-4; 8 bases map to TRBD2. The CDR3 contains 14 residues. The V gene end was trimmed by 6 bases and the J gene end by 9 bases; junction bases not matched to a gene: 10. The CDR3 is CASSLAGPGGIQYF. The CDR3 nucleotides read TGTGCCAGCAGCCTAGCGGGTCCGGGCGGCATTCAGTACTTC.

The chain has TRBV5-1 and TRBJ1-1; D gene unclear. Looked up from germline, CDR1 is SGHRS and CDR2 is YFSETQ. The CDR3 totals 14 residues. V dropped 0 bases and J dropped 1 base, with 7 bases sitting between them. The CDR3, as DNA: TGCGCCAGCAGCTTGGAAGGTAGGAACACTGAAGCTTTCTTT. It is translated as CASSLEGRNTEAFF.